This T cell receptor (beta chain) was captured in a study of blood T cell repertoires in COVID-19. This clone showed up just once. Some clones are missing from TCRdb's copy, which holds only in-frame ones; the method was immunoSEQ multiplex PCR. The profile covers approximately 65,000 clones, with roughly 77% appearing a single time and approximately 14% taken by the ten largest. Trimming took 5 bases from V and 8 from J, leaving 19 bases between them. Germline values: CDR1 MDHEN, CDR2 SYDVKM. The CDR3 runs 15 residues. The receptor was derived from a man aged 80 or over with acute or convalescent COVID-19. The chain links TRBV28 to TRBJ2-1; tentatively, D is TRBD2 (5 bases). The specimen was peripheral blood. The CDR3 region has the DNA TGTGCCAGCAGTAAGTCCAGCGGCAAGCGCGATGAGCAGTTCTTC. This translates into CASSKSSGKRDEQFF.